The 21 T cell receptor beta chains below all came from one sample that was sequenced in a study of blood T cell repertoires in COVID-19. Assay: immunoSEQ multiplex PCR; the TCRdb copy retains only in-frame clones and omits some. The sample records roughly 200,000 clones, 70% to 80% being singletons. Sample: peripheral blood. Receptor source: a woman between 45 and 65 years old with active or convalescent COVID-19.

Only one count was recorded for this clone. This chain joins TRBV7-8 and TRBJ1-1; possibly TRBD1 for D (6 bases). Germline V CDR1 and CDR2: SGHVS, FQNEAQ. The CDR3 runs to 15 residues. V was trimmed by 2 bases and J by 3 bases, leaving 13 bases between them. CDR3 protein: CASSLLAGADTEAFF. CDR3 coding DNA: TGTGCCAGCAGCTTACTCGCAGGGGCGGACACTGAAGCTTTCTTT. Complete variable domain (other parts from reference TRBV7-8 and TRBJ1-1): GAGVSQSPRYKVAKRGQDVALRCDPISGHVSLFWYQQALGQGPEFLTYFQNEAQLDKSGLPSDRFFAERPEGSVSTLKIQRTQQEDSAVYLCASSLLAGADTEAFFGQGTRLTVV.

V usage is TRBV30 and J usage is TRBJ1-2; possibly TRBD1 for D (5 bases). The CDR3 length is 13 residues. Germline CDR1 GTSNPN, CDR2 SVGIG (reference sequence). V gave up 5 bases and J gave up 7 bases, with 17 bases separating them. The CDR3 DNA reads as TGTGCCTGGGGGAACAGGCCGTCGGGTGGCTACACCTTC. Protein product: CAWGNRPSGGYTF.

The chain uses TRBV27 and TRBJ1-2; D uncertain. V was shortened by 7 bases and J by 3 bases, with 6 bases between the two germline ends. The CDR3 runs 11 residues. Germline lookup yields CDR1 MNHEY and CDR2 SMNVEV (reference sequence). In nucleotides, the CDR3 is TGTGCCAGCAAAGCGGACTATGGCTACACCTTC. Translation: CASKADYGYTF.

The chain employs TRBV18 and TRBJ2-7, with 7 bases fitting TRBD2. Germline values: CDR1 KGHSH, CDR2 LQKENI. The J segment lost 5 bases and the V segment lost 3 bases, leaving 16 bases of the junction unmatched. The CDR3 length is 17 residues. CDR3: CASSPPELRETVNEQYF. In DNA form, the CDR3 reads TGTGCCAGCTCACCCCCTGAGTTGCGGGAGACGGTAAACGAGCAGTACTTC.

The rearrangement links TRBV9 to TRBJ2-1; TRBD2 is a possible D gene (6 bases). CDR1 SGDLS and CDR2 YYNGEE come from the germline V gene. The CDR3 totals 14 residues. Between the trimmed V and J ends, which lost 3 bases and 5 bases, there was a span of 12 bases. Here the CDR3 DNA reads TGTGCCAGCAGCGCCGGGACTGTCGACAATGAGCAGTTCTTC. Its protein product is CASSAGTVDNEQFF.

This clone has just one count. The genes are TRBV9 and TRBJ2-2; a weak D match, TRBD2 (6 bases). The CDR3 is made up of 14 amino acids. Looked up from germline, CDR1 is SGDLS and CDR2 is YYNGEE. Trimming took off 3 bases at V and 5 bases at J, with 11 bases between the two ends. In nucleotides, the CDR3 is TGTGCCAGCAGCGCCCGTCGGGAGACCGGGGAGCTGTTTTTT. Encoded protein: CASSARRETGELFF.

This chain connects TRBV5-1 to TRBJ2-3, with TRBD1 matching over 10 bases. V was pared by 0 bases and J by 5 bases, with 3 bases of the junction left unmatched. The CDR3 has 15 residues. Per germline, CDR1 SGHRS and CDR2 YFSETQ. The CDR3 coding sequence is TGCGCCAGCAGCTTGGCGGGACAGGGGCTAGATACGCAGTATTTT. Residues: CASSLAGQGLDTQYF.

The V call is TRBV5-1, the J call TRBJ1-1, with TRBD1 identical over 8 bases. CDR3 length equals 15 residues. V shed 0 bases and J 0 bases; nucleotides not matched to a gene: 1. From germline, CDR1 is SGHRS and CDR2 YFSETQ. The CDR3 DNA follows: TGCGCCAGCAGCTTGGGGACAGGGCTGAACACTGAAGCTTTCTTT. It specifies CASSLGTGLNTEAFF. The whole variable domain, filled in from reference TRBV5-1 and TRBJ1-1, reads KAGVTQTPRYLIKTRGQQVTLSCSPISGHRSVSWYQQTPGQGLQFLFEYFSETQRNKGNFPGRFSGRQFSNSRSEMNVSTLELGDSALYLCASSLGTGLNTEAFFGQGTRLTVV.

CDR3 sequence: CASSYSRGGVYEKLFF. The CDR3 DNA reads TGTGCCAGCAGTTACTCCCGCGGGGGAGTATACGAAAAACTGTTTTTT. This chain connects TRBV6-5 to TRBJ1-4; the D gene is possibly TRBD1 (5 bases). From germline, CDR1 is MNHEY and CDR2 SVGAGI. V gave up 0 bases and J gave up 8 bases, with 16 bases separating them. This CDR3 has 16 amino acids.

The CDR3 nucleotides are TGTGCCAGCTCACCATCACTAGACAATGAGCAGTTCTTC. It specifies CASSPSLDNEQFF. V usage is TRBV18 and J usage is TRBJ2-1; tentatively, D is TRBD2 (5 bases). There are 13 residues in the CDR3. V lost 2 bases to trimming and J lost 5 bases, with 7 bases between them. CDR1 and CDR2 (germline): KGHSH, LQKENI. Full variable domain (rest looked up from reference TRBV18 and TRBJ2-1): NAGVMQNPRHLVRRRGQEARLRCSPMKGHSHVYWYRQLPEEGLKFMVYLQKENIIDESGMPKERFSAEFPKEGPSILRIQQVVRGDSAAYFCASSPSLDNEQFFGPGTRLTVL.

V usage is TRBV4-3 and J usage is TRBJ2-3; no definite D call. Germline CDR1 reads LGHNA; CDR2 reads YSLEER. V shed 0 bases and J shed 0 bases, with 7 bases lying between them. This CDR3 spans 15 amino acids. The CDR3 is CASSQDVGSTDTQYF. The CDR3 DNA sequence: TGCGCCAGCAGCCAAGATGTCGGGAGCACAGATACGCAGTATTTT.

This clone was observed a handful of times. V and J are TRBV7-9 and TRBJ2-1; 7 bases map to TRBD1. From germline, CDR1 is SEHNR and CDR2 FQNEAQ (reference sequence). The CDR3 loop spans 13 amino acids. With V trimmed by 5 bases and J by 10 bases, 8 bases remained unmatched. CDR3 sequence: CASSKQGGWEQFF. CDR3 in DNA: TGTGCCAGCAGCAAACAAGGGGGCTGGGAGCAGTTCTTC.

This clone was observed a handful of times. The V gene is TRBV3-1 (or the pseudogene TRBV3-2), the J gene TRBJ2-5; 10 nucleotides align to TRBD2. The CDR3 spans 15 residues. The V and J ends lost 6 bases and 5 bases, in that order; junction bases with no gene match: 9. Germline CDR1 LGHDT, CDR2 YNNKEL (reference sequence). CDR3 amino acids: CASRGERGGRETQYF. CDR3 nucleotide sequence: TGTGCCAGCAGGGGGGAGCGGGGGGGCCGCGAGACCCAGTACTTC.

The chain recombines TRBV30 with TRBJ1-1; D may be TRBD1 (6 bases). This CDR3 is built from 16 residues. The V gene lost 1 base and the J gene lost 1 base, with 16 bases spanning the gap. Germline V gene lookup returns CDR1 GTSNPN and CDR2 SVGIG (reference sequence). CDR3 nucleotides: TGTGCCTGGAGTGCCGCACAGGGACACCCGAACACTGAAGCTTTCTTT. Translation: CAWSAAQGHPNTEAFF.

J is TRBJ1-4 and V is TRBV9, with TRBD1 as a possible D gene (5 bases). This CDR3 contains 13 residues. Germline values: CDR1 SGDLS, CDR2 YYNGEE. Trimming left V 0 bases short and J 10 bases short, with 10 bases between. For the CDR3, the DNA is TGTGCCAGCAGCGTAGTCAACGGGGGAAAACTGTTTTTT. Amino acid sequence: CASSVVNGGKLFF.

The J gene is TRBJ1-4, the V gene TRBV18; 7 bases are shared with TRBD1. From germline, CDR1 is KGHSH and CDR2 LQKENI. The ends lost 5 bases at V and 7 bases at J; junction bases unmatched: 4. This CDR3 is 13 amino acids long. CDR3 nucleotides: TGTGCCAGCTCAGCGACAGGGAGTGAAAAACTGTTTTTT. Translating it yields CASSATGSEKLFF.

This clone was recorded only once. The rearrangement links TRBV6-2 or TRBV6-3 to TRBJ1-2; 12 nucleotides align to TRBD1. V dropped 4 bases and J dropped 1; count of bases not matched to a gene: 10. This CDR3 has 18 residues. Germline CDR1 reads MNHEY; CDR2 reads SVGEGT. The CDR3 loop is CASSSIRDRGRGNYGYTF. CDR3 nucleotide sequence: TGTGCCAGCAGTTCCATACGGGACAGGGGGCGCGGTAACTATGGCTACACCTTC.

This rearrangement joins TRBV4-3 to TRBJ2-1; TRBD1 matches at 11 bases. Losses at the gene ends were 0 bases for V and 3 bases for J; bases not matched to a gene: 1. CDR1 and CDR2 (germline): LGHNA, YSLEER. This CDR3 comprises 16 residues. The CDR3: CASSQDGTGGYNEQFF. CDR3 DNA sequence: TGCGCCAGCAGCCAAGATGGGACAGGGGGCTACAATGAGCAGTTCTTC.

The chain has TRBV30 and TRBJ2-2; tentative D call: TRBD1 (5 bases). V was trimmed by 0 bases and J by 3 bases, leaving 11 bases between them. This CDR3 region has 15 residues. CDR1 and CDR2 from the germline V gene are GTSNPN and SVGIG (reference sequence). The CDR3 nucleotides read TGTGCCTGGAGTGTCCAGGGAAGGGACACCGGGGAGCTGTTTTTT. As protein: CAWSVQGRDTGELFF.

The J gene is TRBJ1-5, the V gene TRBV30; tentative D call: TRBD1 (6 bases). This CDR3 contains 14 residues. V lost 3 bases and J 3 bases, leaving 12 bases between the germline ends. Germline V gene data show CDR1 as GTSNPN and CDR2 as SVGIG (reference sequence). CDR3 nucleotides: TGTGCCTGGAGCCAAGGGGACAACAATCAGCCCCAGCATTTT. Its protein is CAWSQGDNNQPQHF. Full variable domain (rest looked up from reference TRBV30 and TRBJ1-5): SQTIHQWPATLVQPVGSPLSLECTVEGTSNPNLYWYRQAAGRGLQLLFYSVGIGQISSEVPQNLSASRPQDRQFILSSKKLLLSDSGFYLCAWSQGDNNQPQHFGDGTRLSIL.

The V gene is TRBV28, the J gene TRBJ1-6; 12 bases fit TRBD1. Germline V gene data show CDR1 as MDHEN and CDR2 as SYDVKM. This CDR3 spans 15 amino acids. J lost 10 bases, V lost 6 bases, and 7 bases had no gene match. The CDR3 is CASRTGTGGGSPLHF. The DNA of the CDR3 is TGTGCCAGCAGGACCGGGACAGGGGGCGGATCACCCCTCCACTTT.